This T cell receptor (beta chain) stems from a study of cytomegalovirus exposure and HLA in healthy donors. On this clone itself: No antigen is known for it.

PCR primers comprised 60 Vbeta and 13 Jbeta primers. Per the original data handling: Among the unique TCR beta chains that a later analysis counted, some 73 million in all, approximately 12 million were shared. Sequencing was performed with immunoSEQ multiplex PCR; in TCRdb, only in-frame clones are kept and a portion is missing. The DNA was the basis for D and trimming; V, J and clone size are from that table. This repertoire shows 150,000 to 200,000 clones, just under 80% found once; its top ten account for 9% to 10%. Points from the study as a whole: By HLA locus, TCR association rates varied in a later analysis, with DRB1 showing the most and HLA-C the fewest.

V gave up 5 bases and J gave up 0 bases, with 11 bases separating them. This CDR3 region has 15 residues. CDR1 and CDR2 (germline): LNHDA, SQIVND (reference sequence). The specimen was PBMCs. The V gene is TRBV19, the J gene TRBJ2-1; the D gene is possibly TRBD1 (5 bases). The clonotype comes from a young man in good health and CMV-seropositive. The CDR3 DNA sequence: TGTGCCAGTAGTGGGCCCCAGGGCTCCTACAATGAGCAGTTCTTC. Amino acid sequence: CASSGPQGSYNEQFF.